This entry lists 28 T cell receptor beta chains sequenced from one sample in a study of control samples from healthy donors and cancer patients. The assay was immunoSEQ multiplex PCR, and TCRdb's table has in-frame clones only and misses some. The table includes some 99,000 clones, around 89% detected once. Sequencing was carried out using blood. The receptor source for this set is a woman between 45 and 65 years old in good health.

The V and J genes are TRBV5-1 and TRBJ2-1; no definite D call. The V gene's germline CDR1 is SGHRS and CDR2 YFSETQ. The V end lost 2 bases, the J end lost 8 bases, and 14 bases lay between the germline ends. The CDR3 is 14 residues long. The CDR3 sequence: CASSLEAEWDEQFF. DNA for the CDR3: TGCGCCAGCAGCTTAGAGGCCGAATGGGATGAGCAGTTCTTC. Drawing the rest from reference TRBV5-1 and TRBJ2-1, the complete variable domain is KAGVTQTPRYLIKTRGQQVTLSCSPISGHRSVSWYQQTPGQGLQFLFEYFSETQRNKGNFPGRFSGRQFSNSRSEMNVSTLELGDSALYLCASSLEAEWDEQFFGPGTRLTVL.

This clone was seen a handful of times. The rearrangement links TRBV7-9 to TRBJ1-1, with D uncertain. Germline-derived CDR1 and CDR2 are SEHNR and FQNEAQ (reference sequence). This CDR3 has 13 amino acids. Trimming took 6 bases from V and 1 from J, leaving 9 bases between them. CDR3 loop: CASSPLGNTEAFF. CDR3 in DNA: TGTGCCAGCAGTCCCCTCGGGAACACTGAAGCTTTCTTT. Supplemented by reference TRBV7-9 and TRBJ1-1, the full variable domain reads DTGVSQNPRHKITKRGQNVTFRCDPISEHNRLYWYRQTLGQGPEFLTYFQNEAQLEKSRLLSDRFSAERPKGSFSTLEIQRTEQGDSAMYLCASSPLGNTEAFFGQGTRLTVV.

The V gene is TRBV27, the J gene TRBJ2-7, with TRBD1 as a possible D gene (6 bases). The CDR3 is made up of 13 amino acids. CDR1 is MNHEY, CDR2 SMNVEV, per germline (reference sequence). Trimming cost V 8 bases and J 9 bases, with 20 bases left between them. The CDR3 loop is CASRNDDRQGQYF. The DNA of the CDR3 is TGTGCCAGCCGCAATGATGACAGGCAGGGGCAGTACTTC.

This sequence joins TRBV3-1 (or the pseudogene TRBV3-2) and TRBJ1-5; 7 bases fit TRBD1. J lost 5 bases, V lost 4 bases, and 2 bases had no gene match. This CDR3 spans 13 amino acids. CDR1 is LGHDT, CDR2 YNNKEL, per germline (reference sequence). The DNA for the CDR3 is TGTGCCAGCAGCCCAGGGGGAGATCAGCCCCAGCATTTT. Amino acids: CASSPGGDQPQHF.

This chain joins TRBV7-8 and TRBJ1-6; a possible D gene is TRBD1 (5 bases). The CDR3 is 14 amino acids. With 4 bases removed from V and 5 bases from J, the gap between germline ends came to 9 bases. Germline V gene lookup returns CDR1 SGHVS and CDR2 FQNEAQ. CDR3 sequence: CASSSRVDNSPLHF. In nucleotides, the CDR3 is TGTGCCAGCAGCTCCAGGGTTGATAATTCACCCCTCCACTTT.

The gene calls are TRBV6-6 and TRBJ1-2; no clear D gene. CDR3 length: 15 residues. The V gene lost 3 bases and the J gene lost 7 bases, with 18 bases spanning the gap. From germline, CDR1 is MNHNY and CDR2 SVGAGI (reference sequence). CDR3 sequence reads: CASSYRSGLTSGYTF. The CDR3 DNA reads TGTGCCAGCAGTTATAGAAGCGGCTTAACCTCTGGCTACACCTTC.

This chain links TRBV15 with TRBJ1-1; D gene ambiguous. Per germline, CDR1 LNHNV and CDR2 YYDKDF (reference sequence). Trimming shortened V by 0 bases and J by 5 bases, and 7 bases separated the two germline ends. The CDR3 is 13 residues long. The CDR3 reads CATSRDWSTEAFF. The CDR3 nucleotides are TGTGCCACCAGCAGAGATTGGAGTACTGAAGCTTTCTTT.

The chain links TRBV10-2 to TRBJ2-7; D is possibly TRBD2 (7 bases). This CDR3 has 16 residues. Germline CDR1 is WSHSY and CDR2 is SAAADI. Deletions cut 4 bases from V and 5 bases from J, with 21 bases between. The CDR3 sequence is CASSGWGGYFRDEQYF. For the CDR3, the DNA is TGCGCCAGCAGTGGCTGGGGGGGCTACTTCAGGGACGAGCAGTACTTC.

The genes are TRBV6-5 and TRBJ1-2; D call uncertain. Germline V gene lookup returns CDR1 MNHEY and CDR2 SVGAGI. V was pared by 0 bases and J by 6 bases, with 17 bases between. The CDR3 spans 16 residues. In DNA form, the CDR3 reads TGTGCCAGCAGTTACTCGATTCGTCCGCAGGCTGATGGCTACACCTTC. It translates to CASSYSIRPQADGYTF.

The chain is built from TRBV4-1 and TRBJ2-7, with D possibly matching TRBD1 (5 bases). The CDR3 length is 16 residues. V lost 1 base and J lost 5, with 18 bases in between. Per the germline V gene, CDR1 is MGHRA and CDR2 is YSYEKL. CDR3 amino acids: CASSQGWAGLIHEQYF. DNA for the CDR3: TGCGCCAGCAGCCAAGGATGGGCAGGGCTGATACACGAGCAGTACTTC.

V usage is TRBV19 and J usage is TRBJ2-7; 10 bases are shared with TRBD2. Germline assignment: CDR1 LNHDA and CDR2 SQIVND (reference sequence). The CDR3 extends over 14 amino acids. V lost 5 bases to trimming and J lost 4 bases; unmatched junction nucleotides: 5. The CDR3 region has the DNA TGTGCCAGTAGTCCACTAGCGGGAAATTACGAGCAGTACTTC. It specifies CASSPLAGNYEQYF.

The chain uses TRBV12-3 or TRBV12-4 and TRBJ2-7, with D unclear. V was shortened by 2 bases and J by 5 bases, with 7 bases between the two germline ends. The CDR3 is made up of 12 amino acids. CDR3 sequence (DNA): TGTGCCAGCAGTTTAATCAAAGACGAGCAGTACTTC. This sequence encodes CASSLIKDEQYF.

This sequence joins TRBV3-1 (or the pseudogene TRBV3-2) and TRBJ1-5; TRBD1 aligns across 9 bases. The CDR3 is 17 residues long. The germline V gene encodes CDR1 LGHDT and CDR2 YNNKEL (reference sequence). The trim removed 4 bases at V and 0 bases at J, leaving 7 bases unmatched. CDR3 protein: CASSPGQGLYSNQPQHF. CDR3 nucleotide sequence: TGTGCCAGCAGCCCGGGACAGGGATTGTATAGCAATCAGCCCCAGCATTTT.

The chain combines TRBV12-5 with TRBJ2-2; D ambiguous. The CDR3 is 15 residues long. V lost 2 bases, J lost 2 bases, and 9 bases lay in between. Germline CDR1 reads LGHNT; CDR2 reads FRNRAP. The CDR3 DNA is TGTGCTAGTGGTTTGACTCAGCCAAACACCGGGGAGCTGTTTTTT. It encodes CASGLTQPNTGELFF.

The chain combines TRBV7-6 with TRBJ2-3; a possible D gene is TRBD2 (5 bases). This CDR3 region has 18 residues. Germline-derived CDR1 and CDR2 are SGHVS and FNYEAQ. V was trimmed by 5 bases and J by 0 bases, leaving 21 bases between them. The DNA for the CDR3 is TGTGCCAGCAGCCAAATACGGACTGCGGATCCTAGCACAGATACGCAGTATTTT. It codes for CASSQIRTADPSTDTQYF.

V is TRBV6-5 and J is TRBJ1-2, with unresolved D. V lost 5 bases and J lost 0, with 7 bases in between. CDR1 is MNHEY, CDR2 SVGAGI, per germline. The CDR3 is 13 residues long. The CDR3 reads CASSTRANYGYTF. In nucleotides, the CDR3 is TGTGCCAGCAGTACACGGGCTAACTATGGCTACACCTTC.

This clone was detected once. CDR3 coding DNA: TGTGCCTCGCAAGGGCTAGCGGGAGAAGGGGAGACCCAGTACTTC. Residues: CASQGLAGEGETQYF. V gene TRBV30 combines with J gene TRBJ2-5, with 10 bases aligning to TRBD2. In germline, CDR1 is GTSNPN, CDR2 SVGIG (reference sequence). V lost 7 bases and J lost 5; bases outside the gene matches: 13. The CDR3 totals 15 residues.

The rearrangement links TRBV11-1 to TRBJ2-7; TRBD1 aligns across 12 bases. The trim removed 1 base at V and 5 bases at J, leaving 6 bases unmatched. The CDR3 spans 16 residues. Germline lookup yields CDR1 SGHAT and CDR2 FQDESV (reference sequence). The CDR3 DNA follows: TGTGCCAGCAGCTTAGGGGGGACAGGGGGCTTCGACGAGCAGTACGTC. Amino acid sequence: CASSLGGTGGFDEQYV.

The chain joins TRBV12-3 or TRBV12-4 to TRBJ2-1, with D uncertain. CDR3 length: 12 amino acids. V was cut by 6 bases and J by 10 bases, with 13 bases left in between. Here the CDR3 reads CASSQYSREQFF. In nucleotides, the CDR3 is TGTGCCAGCAGCCAGTACAGTCGGGAGCAGTTCTTC.

The chain employs TRBV7-9 and TRBJ2-7; unclear D gene. The V gene's germline CDR1 is SEHNR and CDR2 FQNEAQ (reference sequence). The CDR3 contains 12 residues. The V gene lost 1 base and the J gene lost 2 bases, with 3 bases spanning the gap. CDR3 protein: CASSLVAYEQYV. CDR3 coding DNA: TGTGCCAGCAGCTTAGTGGCCTACGAGCAGTACGTC.

The V gene is TRBV9, the J gene TRBJ2-7, with D possibly TRBD2 on 6 matching bases. The ends were cut back, 0 bases at V and 2 bases at J, with 12 bases in the middle. The CDR3 runs to 15 residues. The germline V gene has CDR1 SGDLS and CDR2 YYNGEE. CDR3 in DNA: TGTGCCAGCAGCGTAGCTCGGGGGTACCCCTACGAGCAGTACTTC. Translated, it gives CASSVARGYPYEQYF. Supplemented by reference TRBV9 and TRBJ2-7, the full variable domain reads DSGVTQTPKHLITATGQRVTLRCSPRSGDLSVYWYQQSLDQGLQFLIQYYNGEERAKGNILERFSAQQFPDLHSELNLSSLELGDSALYFCASSVARGYPYEQYFGPGTRLTVT.

The chain uses TRBV18 and TRBJ2-5; D is unclear. Deletions cut 2 bases from V and 1 base from J, with 5 bases between. CDR3 length: 13 amino acids. Germline CDR1 and CDR2: KGHSH and LQKENI. Here the CDR3 DNA reads TGTGCCAGCTCACCAGGGCTCCAAGAGACCCAGTACTTC. This encodes CASSPGLQETQYF.

The chain recombines TRBV14 with TRBJ2-7; unclear D gene. Trimming took 2 bases from V and 2 from J, leaving 10 bases between them. CDR1 is SGHDN and CDR2 is FVKESK in the germline V gene. This CDR3 region has 14 residues. CDR3 loop: CASSQIPVPYEQYF. The CDR3 DNA follows: TGTGCCAGCAGCCAAATACCCGTACCCTACGAGCAGTACTTC. Full variable domain (remainder filled in from reference TRBV14 and TRBJ2-7): EAGVTQFPSHSVIEKGQTVTLRCDPISGHDNLYWYRRVMGKEIKFLLHFVKESKQDESGMPNNRFLAERTGGTYSTLKVQPAELEDSGVYFCASSQIPVPYEQYFGPGTRLTVT.

The chain has TRBV6-2 or TRBV6-3 and TRBJ1-2; a possible D gene is TRBD1 (5 bases). The germline gives CDR1 MNHEY, CDR2 SVGEGT. Deletions cut 5 bases from V and 8 bases from J, with 18 bases between. The length of the CDR3 is 14 residues. The CDR3 region has the DNA TGTGCCAGCAGTGGAATCGGGGGATCGGACGGCTACACCTTC. Encoded protein: CASSGIGGSDGYTF.

The chain carries TRBV7-9 and TRBJ2-7; TRBD2 agrees at 7 bases. V was clipped by 4 bases and J by 2 bases; unmatched bases: 8. Per germline, CDR1 SEHNR and CDR2 FQNEAQ (reference sequence). The CDR3 contains 15 residues. In DNA form, the CDR3 reads TGTGCCAGCAGCTGGGACGGGGGGACCACCTACGAGCAGTACGTC. Amino acids: CASSWDGGTTYEQYV.

The chain recombines TRBV11-3 with TRBJ2-1, with 9 bases that match TRBD2. Unmatched junction bases numbered 6, after V lost 3 bases and J lost 12 bases. This CDR3 region has 13 residues. Germline V gene sequence: CDR1 SGHNT, CDR2 YENEEA. CDR3: CASSLGSGGSQFF. DNA of the CDR3: TGTGCCAGCAGCTTGGGTAGCGGGGGTTCGCAGTTCTTC.

The chain combines TRBV25-1 with TRBJ2-2; 7 nucleotides line up with TRBD2. Germline V gives CDR1 MGHDK, CDR2 SYGVNS. The CDR3 loop spans 16 amino acids. The V segment lost 6 bases and the J segment 5 bases; nucleotides outside the gene matches: 12. The CDR3 sequence is CASSERPGLQTGELFF. DNA of the CDR3: TGTGCCAGCAGCGAACGGCCGGGACTACAGACCGGGGAGCTGTTTTTT. The whole variable domain, remainder taken from reference TRBV25-1 and TRBJ2-2, is EADIYQTPRYLVIGTGKKITLECSQTMGHDKMYWYQQDPGMELHLIHYSYGVNSTEKGDLSSESTVSRIRTEHFPLTLESARPSHTSQYLCASSERPGLQTGELFFGEGSRLTVL.

This clone was picked up one time. The chain carries TRBV5-1 and TRBJ1-1; D ambiguous. The V and J ends lost 4 bases and 7 bases respectively, with 17 bases between them. Germline loops: CDR1 SGHRS, CDR2 YFSETQ. The CDR3 sequence is 14 residues long. CDR3 coding DNA: TGCGCCAGCAGCAGCCTGAGGGTGATTGGTGAAGCTTTCTTT. The encoded protein is CASSSLRVIGEAFF. Variable domain in full (rest from reference TRBV5-1 and TRBJ1-1): KAGVTQTPRYLIKTRGQQVTLSCSPISGHRSVSWYQQTPGQGLQFLFEYFSETQRNKGNFPGRFSGRQFSNSRSEMNVSTLELGDSALYLCASSSLRVIGEAFFGQGTRLTVV.